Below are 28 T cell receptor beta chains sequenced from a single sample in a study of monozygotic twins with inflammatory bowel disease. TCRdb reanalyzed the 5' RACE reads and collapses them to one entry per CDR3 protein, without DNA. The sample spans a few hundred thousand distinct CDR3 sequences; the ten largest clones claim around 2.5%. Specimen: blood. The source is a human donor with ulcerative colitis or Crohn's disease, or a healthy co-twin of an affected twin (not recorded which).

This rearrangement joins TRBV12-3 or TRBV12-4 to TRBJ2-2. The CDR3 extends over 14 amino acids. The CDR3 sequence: CASSPIKNTGELFF.

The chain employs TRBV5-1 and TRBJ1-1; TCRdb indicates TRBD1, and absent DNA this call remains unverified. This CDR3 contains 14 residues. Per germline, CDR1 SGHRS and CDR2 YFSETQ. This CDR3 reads CASSYRGAEDQAFF.

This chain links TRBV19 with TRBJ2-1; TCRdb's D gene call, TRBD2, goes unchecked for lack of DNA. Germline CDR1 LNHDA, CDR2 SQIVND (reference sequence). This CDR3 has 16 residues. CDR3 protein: CASGLATASSYNEQFF. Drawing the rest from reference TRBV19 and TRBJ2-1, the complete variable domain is DGGITQSPKYLFRKEGQNVTLSCEQNLNHDAMYWYRQDPGQGLRLIYYSQIVNDFQKGDIAEGYSVSREKKESFPLTVTSAQKNPTAFYLCASGLATASSYNEQFFGPGTRLTVL.

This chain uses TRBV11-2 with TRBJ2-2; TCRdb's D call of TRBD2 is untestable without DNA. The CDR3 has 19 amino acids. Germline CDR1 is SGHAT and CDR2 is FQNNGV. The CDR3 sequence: CASSSIVGEGILNTGELFF.

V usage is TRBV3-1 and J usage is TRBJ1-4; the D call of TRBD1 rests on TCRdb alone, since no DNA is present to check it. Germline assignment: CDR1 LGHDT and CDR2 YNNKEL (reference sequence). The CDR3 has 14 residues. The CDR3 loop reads CASSRGQGWEKLFF.

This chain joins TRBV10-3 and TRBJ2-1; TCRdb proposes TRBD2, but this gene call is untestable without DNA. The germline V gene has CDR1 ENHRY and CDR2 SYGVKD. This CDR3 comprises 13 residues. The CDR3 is CAIGAGGPGEQFF.

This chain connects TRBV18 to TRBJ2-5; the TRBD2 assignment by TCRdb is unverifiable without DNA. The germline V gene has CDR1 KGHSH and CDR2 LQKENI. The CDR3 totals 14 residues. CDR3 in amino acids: CASSPLQSSGTQYF.

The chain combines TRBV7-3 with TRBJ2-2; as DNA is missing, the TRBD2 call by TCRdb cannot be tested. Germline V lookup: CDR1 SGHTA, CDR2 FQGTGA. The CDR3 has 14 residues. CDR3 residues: CASSSGIGPGELFF.

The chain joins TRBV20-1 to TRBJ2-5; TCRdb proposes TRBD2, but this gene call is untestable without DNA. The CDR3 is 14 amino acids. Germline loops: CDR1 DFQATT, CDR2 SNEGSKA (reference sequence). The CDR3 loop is CSASPSGGGETQYF.

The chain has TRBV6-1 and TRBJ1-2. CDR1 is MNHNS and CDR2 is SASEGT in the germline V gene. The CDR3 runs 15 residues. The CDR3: CASRAAWSNNYGYTF.

The CDR3 region is CASSQDSLASNEQFF. The chain joins TRBV4-2 to TRBJ2-1; TCRdb calls TRBD2, which cannot be checked without DNA. CDR1 and CDR2 from the germline V gene are LGHNA and YNFKEQ. CDR3 length: 15 amino acids.

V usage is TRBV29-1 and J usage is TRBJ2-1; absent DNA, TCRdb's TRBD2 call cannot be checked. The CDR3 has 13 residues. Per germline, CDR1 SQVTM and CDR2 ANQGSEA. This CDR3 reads CSVQGSEVNEQFF.

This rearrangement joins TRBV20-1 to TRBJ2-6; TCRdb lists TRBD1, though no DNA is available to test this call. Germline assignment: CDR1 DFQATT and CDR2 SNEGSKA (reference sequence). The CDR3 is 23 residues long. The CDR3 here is CSARSPVVSYRDRGLSGANVLTF.

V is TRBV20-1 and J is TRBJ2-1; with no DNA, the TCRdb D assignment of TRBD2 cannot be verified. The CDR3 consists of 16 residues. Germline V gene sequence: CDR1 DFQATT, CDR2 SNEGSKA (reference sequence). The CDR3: CSARASEGLAFSEQFF.

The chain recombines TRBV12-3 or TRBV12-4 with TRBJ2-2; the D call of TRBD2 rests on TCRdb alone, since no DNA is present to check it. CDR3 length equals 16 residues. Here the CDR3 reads CASSFSSSILTGELFF.

CDR3 amino acids: CASSPRDINTGELFF. The rearrangement uses TRBV9 and TRBJ2-2; TCRdb outputs TRBD1, but without DNA this stays unchecked. The CDR3 is 15 amino acids. Germline lookup yields CDR1 SGDLS and CDR2 YYNGEE. The full variable domain, with the rest looked up from reference TRBV9 and TRBJ2-2, is DSGVTQTPKHLITATGQRVTLRCSPRSGDLSVYWYQQSLDQGLQFLIQYYNGEERAKGNILERFSAQQFPDLHSELNLSSLELGDSALYFCASSPRDINTGELFFGEGSRLTVL.

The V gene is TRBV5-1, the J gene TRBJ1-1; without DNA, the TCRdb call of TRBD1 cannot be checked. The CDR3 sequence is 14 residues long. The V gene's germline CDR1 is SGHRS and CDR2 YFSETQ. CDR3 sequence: CASSAATGGTEAFF.

The CDR3 is CSARTGVNQPQHF. The J gene is TRBJ1-5, the V gene TRBV20-1; lacking DNA, the TRBD1 call made by TCRdb goes unchecked. This CDR3 contains 13 residues. The germline V gene encodes CDR1 DFQATT and CDR2 SNEGSKA (reference sequence).

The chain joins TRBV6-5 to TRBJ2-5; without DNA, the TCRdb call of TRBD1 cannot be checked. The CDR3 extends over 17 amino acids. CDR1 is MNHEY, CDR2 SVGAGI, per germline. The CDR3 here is CASSYGTRAGIQETQYF.

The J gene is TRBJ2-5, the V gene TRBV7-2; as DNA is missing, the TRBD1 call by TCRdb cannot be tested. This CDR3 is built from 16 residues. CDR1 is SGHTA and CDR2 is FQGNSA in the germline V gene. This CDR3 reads CASSLTPGQGEETQYF. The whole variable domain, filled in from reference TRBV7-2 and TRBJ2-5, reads GAGVSQSPSNKVTEKGKDVELRCDPISGHTALYWYRQSLGQGLEFLIYFQGNSAPDKSGLPSDRFSAERTGGSVSTLTIQRTQQEDSAVYLCASSLTPGQGEETQYFGPGTRLLVL.

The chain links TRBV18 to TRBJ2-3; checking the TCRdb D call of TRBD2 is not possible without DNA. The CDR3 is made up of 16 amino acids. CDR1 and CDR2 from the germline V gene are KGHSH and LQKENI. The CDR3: CASSPLGLAKTDTQYF.

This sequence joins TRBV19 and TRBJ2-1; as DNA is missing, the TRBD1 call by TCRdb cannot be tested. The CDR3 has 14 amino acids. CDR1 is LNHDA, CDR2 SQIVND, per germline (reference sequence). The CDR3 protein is CASLGQGLDNEQFF.

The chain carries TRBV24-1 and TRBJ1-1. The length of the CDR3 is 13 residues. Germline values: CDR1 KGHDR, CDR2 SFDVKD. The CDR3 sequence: CATSDLGYTEAFF.

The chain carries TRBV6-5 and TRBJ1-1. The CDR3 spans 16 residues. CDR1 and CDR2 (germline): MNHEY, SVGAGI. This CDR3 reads CASSYSQGLLNTEAFF.

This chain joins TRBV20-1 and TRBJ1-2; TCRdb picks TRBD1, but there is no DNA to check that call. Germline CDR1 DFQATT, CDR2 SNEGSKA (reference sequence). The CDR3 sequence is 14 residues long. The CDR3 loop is CSARQQGLRYGYTF.

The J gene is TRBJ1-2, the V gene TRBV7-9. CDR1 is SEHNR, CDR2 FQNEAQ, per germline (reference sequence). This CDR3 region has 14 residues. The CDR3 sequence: CASSLDDLNHGYTF.

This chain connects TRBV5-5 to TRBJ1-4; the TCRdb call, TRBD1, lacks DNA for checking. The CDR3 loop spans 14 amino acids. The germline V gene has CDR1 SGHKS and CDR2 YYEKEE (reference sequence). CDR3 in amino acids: CASSRGRANEKLFF.

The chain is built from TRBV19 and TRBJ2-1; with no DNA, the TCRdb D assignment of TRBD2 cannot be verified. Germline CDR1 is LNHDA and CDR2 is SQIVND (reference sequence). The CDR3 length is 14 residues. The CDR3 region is CASTFSGSYNEQFF.